The clone carrying this T cell receptor beta chain was found a few times. Alongside a J-beta primer mix, a sample-barcoded 5' primer served in a second PCR lasting about 7 to 11 cycles. Each TCR beta cDNA got a 12-nucleotide random molecular identifier. TCRdb re-derived calls from the 5' RACE reads in MiXCR, one entry per CDR3 protein. The repertoire holds more than 900,000 distinct CDR3 sequences, with about 23% as singletons. Trimming at V came to 5 bases and at J to 3 bases, leaving 12 bases not matched to a gene. CDR3 length: 17 residues. Germline values: CDR1 MDHEN, CDR2 SYDVKM. The data were taken from a study of blood T cells in healthy people across ages. These records were also assigned to another study, of T cells of mothers and their children. From that study: For related and unrelated pairs alike, thymic selection shapes TCR recombination output similarly. Researchers report slightly higher, though non-significant, overlap in related mother-child pairs than in unrelated pairs.

The V gene is TRBV28, the J gene TRBJ2-1, with TRBD2 identical over 8 bases. This clonotype originated in a girl aged 2-9 years in good health. The sample taken for sequencing was blood. The CDR3 protein is CASSPHPVAGLYNEQFF. In DNA, the CDR3 is TGTGCCAGCAGTCCCCATCCGGTAGCGGGACTCTACAATGAGCAGTTCTTC.